Presented here are 16 T cell receptor beta chains from one specimen sequenced in a study of control samples from healthy donors and cancer patients. Sequencing used immunoSEQ multiplex PCR; TCRdb keeps in-frame clones, though not all of them. The sample records 75,000 to 95,000 clones, roughly 84% being singletons. Material: PBMCs. Receptor source: a man aged 70-80 years with lung cancer.

The chain carries TRBV30 and TRBJ1-3; a possible D gene is TRBD1 (6 bases). The CDR3 totals 14 residues. CDR1 is GTSNPN and CDR2 is SVGIG in the germline V gene (reference sequence). V lost 3 bases and J 6 bases, leaving 15 bases between the germline ends. In DNA form, the CDR3 reads TGTGCCTGGAGCGCCACAGGGCTGGAAAACACCATATATTTT. Translated, it gives CAWSATGLENTIYF. Full variable domain (remainder filled in from reference TRBV30 and TRBJ1-3): SQTIHQWPATLVQPVGSPLSLECTVEGTSNPNLYWYRQAAGRGLQLLFYSVGIGQISSEVPQNLSASRPQDRQFILSSKKLLLSDSGFYLCAWSATGLENTIYFGEGSWLTVV.

The chain combines TRBV9 with TRBJ2-1; 9 bases agree with TRBD2. Germline trimming cut 2 bases from V and 4 bases from J; bases unmatched to any gene: 1. The germline V gene has CDR1 SGDLS and CDR2 YYNGEE. The CDR3 extends over 14 amino acids. The CDR3 sequence: CASSVTSGYNEQFF. In nucleotides, the CDR3 is TGTGCCAGCAGCGTGACTAGCGGTTACAATGAGCAGTTCTTC. The full variable domain, in which reference TRBV9 and TRBJ2-1 provide the parts outside the CDR3, is DSGVTQTPKHLITATGQRVTLRCSPRSGDLSVYWYQQSLDQGLQFLIQYYNGEERAKGNILERFSAQQFPDLHSELNLSSLELGDSALYFCASSVTSGYNEQFFGPGTRLTVL.

The sample holds a few counts of this clone. The V and J genes are TRBV5-5 and TRBJ2-7; D may be TRBD1 (5 bases). Germline CDR1 and CDR2: SGHKS and YYEKEE (reference sequence). The CDR3 has 13 residues. V shed 1 base and J shed 2 bases, with 7 bases lying between them. The CDR3 region has the DNA TGTGCCAGCAGCTTGCAAGGGGCCTACGAGCAGTACTTC. It encodes CASSLQGAYEQYF.

Concerning this clone: The sample contains more than one DNA sequence encoding this CDR3. The chain's CDR3 is CASSITDTQYF. DNA for the CDR3: TGTGCCAGTAGTATAACAGATACGCAGTATTTT. J is TRBJ2-3 and V is TRBV19; D gene uncertain. CDR3 length equals 11 residues. V was clipped by 2 bases and J by 3 bases, with 0 bases between them. Germline V gene sequence: CDR1 LNHDA, CDR2 SQIVND (reference sequence).

CDR3 sequence reads: CASSQRTGGAETQYF. The CDR3 nucleotides read TGTGCCAGCAGCCAGAGGACAGGGGGCGCGGAGACCCAGTACTTC. The chain uses TRBV14 and TRBJ2-5; 11 nucleotides line up with TRBD1. J lost 5 bases, V lost 3 bases, and 5 bases had no gene match. Looked up from germline, CDR1 is SGHDN and CDR2 is FVKESK. This CDR3 region has 15 residues.

The genes are TRBV9 and TRBJ2-7; 10 bases are shared with TRBD2. The CDR3 runs 15 residues. Germline V gene data show CDR1 as SGDLS and CDR2 as YYNGEE. J was trimmed by 3 bases and V by 0 bases; bases with no gene match: 3. The CDR3 DNA follows: TGTGCCAGCAGCGTAGCTAGCGGGGGTTTCTACGAGCAGTACTTC. This translates into CASSVASGGFYEQYF.

Details on this clone: A read error may produce the germline difference seen at one junction end. The chain combines TRBV14 with TRBJ2-1; the match to TRBD1 covers 7 bases. CDR1 is SGHDN and CDR2 is FVKESK in the germline V gene. CDR3 length: 16 residues. CDR3 region: CASSKEGGVSRNEQFF. The DNA for the CDR3 is TGTGCCAGCAGCAAAGAAGGGGGCGTGTCAAGGAATGAGCAGTTCTTC.

This sequence joins TRBV28 and TRBJ1-1, with TRBD1 as a possible D gene (5 bases). The CDR3 is made up of 15 amino acids. The germline V and J ends were trimmed by 4 bases and 3 bases, with 15 bases remaining between them. CDR1 MDHEN and CDR2 SYDVKM come from the germline V gene. CDR3 loop: CASSSQGSGDTEAFF. CDR3 coding DNA: TGTGCCAGCAGTTCCCAGGGATCGGGGGACACTGAAGCTTTCTTT. The variable domain in full, completed from reference TRBV28 and TRBJ1-1, reads DVKVTQSSRYLVKRTGEKVFLECVQDMDHENMFWYRQDPGLGLRLIYFSYDVKMKEKGDIPEGYSVSREKKERFSLILESASTNQTSMYLCASSSQGSGDTEAFFGQGTRLTVV.

The sample holds a few counts of this clone. The V gene is TRBV5-1, the J gene TRBJ1-1, with D possibly TRBD1 on 6 matching bases. The V gene lost 0 bases and the J gene lost 11 bases, with 14 bases spanning the gap. The CDR3 covers 13 residues. From germline, CDR1 is SGHRS and CDR2 YFSETQ. The CDR3 loop reads CASSLAGAYEAFF. The CDR3 coding sequence is TGCGCCAGCAGCTTGGCGGGGGCATATGAGGCTTTCTTT.

The V call is TRBV15, the J call TRBJ2-7; maybe TRBD2 (6 bases). Between the trimmed V and J ends, which lost 0 bases and 5 bases, there was a span of 17 bases. The CDR3 runs to 16 residues. CDR1 is LNHNV, CDR2 YYDKDF, per germline (reference sequence). CDR3 region: CATSRDLSRGENEQYF. CDR3 sequence (DNA): TGTGCCACCAGCAGAGATCTCTCGCGGGGAGAAAACGAGCAGTACTTC.

Comments on this clone: The junction does not match germline at one end; this may be a read error. The V and J genes are TRBV7-7 and TRBJ2-1; 8 bases are a match to TRBD2. The length of the CDR3 is 15 residues. Per germline, CDR1 SSHAT and CDR2 FNYEAQ (reference sequence). For the CDR3, the DNA is TGTGCTAGCAGCTCCGGGACTAGCTCCTACAATGAGCAGTTCTTC. It specifies CASSSGTSSYNEQFF.

The chain employs TRBV25-1 and TRBJ1-3, with unresolved D. V was shortened by 2 bases and J by 4 bases, with 15 bases between the two germline ends. The CDR3 extends over 16 amino acids. Looked up from germline, CDR1 is MGHDK and CDR2 is SYGVNS. The CDR3 sequence is CASSETNGPRGNTIYF. The CDR3 DNA reads as TGTGCCAGCAGTGAAACAAACGGACCCCGCGGAAACACCATATATTTT.

The chain carries TRBV24-1 and TRBJ2-2; tentatively, D is TRBD1 (5 bases). CDR1 KGHDR and CDR2 SFDVKD come from the germline V gene. CDR3 size: 14 residues. V lost 4 bases and J 7 bases, leaving 12 bases between the germline ends. As DNA, the CDR3 is TGTGCCACCAGTGAAGTGACAGCGTTCGGGGAGCTGTTTTTT. Translated: CATSEVTAFGELFF.

This sequence joins TRBV20-1 and TRBJ2-3, with a weak D call TRBD1 (5 bases). V dropped 3 bases and J dropped 4 bases, with 17 bases sitting between them. Per the germline V gene, CDR1 is DFQATT and CDR2 is SNEGSKA (reference sequence). This CDR3 region has 15 residues. The CDR3 coding sequence is TGCAGTGCTAGTCCGGCAGGGTCAGTTGCAGATACGCAGTATTTT. Its protein product is CSASPAGSVADTQYF.

On this clone: Additional DNA sequences in this sample encode the identical CDR3. The V gene is TRBV20-1, the J gene TRBJ1-3; D is unresolved. CDR1 is DFQATT, CDR2 SNEGSKA, per germline (reference sequence). The CDR3 runs 13 residues. V was shortened by 3 bases and J by 0 bases, with 6 bases between the two germline ends. The CDR3 here is CSASDLSGNTIYF. Written as DNA, the CDR3 is TGCAGTGCTAGTGACCTCTCTGGAAACACCATATATTTT.

V is TRBV19 and J is TRBJ2-5, with D perhaps matching TRBD1 (6 bases). CDR3 length: 17 residues. Germline V lookup: CDR1 LNHDA, CDR2 SQIVND (reference sequence). V lost 0 bases, J lost 0 bases, and 14 bases lay in between. The CDR3 loop reads CASSIEGAGRYQETQYF. The CDR3 DNA sequence: TGTGCCAGTAGTATAGAGGGGGCAGGGCGGTACCAAGAGACCCAGTACTTC.